This T cell receptor beta chain was identified during a study of cytomegalovirus exposure and HLA in healthy donors. A multiplex PCR was run with 60 Vbeta primers and 13 Jbeta primers. TCRdb's table, derived via immunoSEQ multiplex PCR, lists solely in-frame clones and lacks some. The top ten hold more than 7.5% of the sample, which has 120,000 or so clones, about four fifths seen once. The clonotype was recovered from a woman in her 50s in good health and CMV-seropositive. The specimen was PBMCs.

The CDR3 reads CASSLGPGASSGYTF. CDR3 nucleotide sequence: TGTGCCAGCAGCTTAGGCCCAGGGGCTTCTAGTGGCTACACCTTC. V gene TRBV5-5 combines with J gene TRBJ1-2; a weak D match, TRBD1 (6 bases). This CDR3 is built from 15 residues. V was clipped by 2 bases and J by 7 bases, with 18 bases between them. Germline CDR1 and CDR2: SGHKS and YYEKEE (reference sequence).